A single sample is the source of the 8 T cell receptor beta chains below, sequenced in a study of post-analysis software for immune sequencing data. Presence of unique molecular identifiers characterized the TCR beta cDNA libraries. TCRdb reprocessed the PCR reads with MiXCR, giving one entry per CDR3 protein. Of 160,000 or so distinct CDR3 sequences listed, roughly 40% are singletons. Here the sequenced sample was blood, taken after autologous hematopoietic stem cell transplantation. These receptors were taken from a girl aged 5-17 years with multiple sclerosis.

V gene TRBV5-1 combines with J gene TRBJ2-5; no reliable D call. The CDR3 is 14 amino acids. CDR1 is SGHRS, CDR2 YFSETQ, per germline. V lost 4 bases, J lost 4 bases, and 14 bases lay in between. The CDR3 region is CASSGKDIGETQYF. CDR3 nucleotides: TGCGCCAGCAGCGGAAAAGATATCGGAGAGACCCAGTACTTC.

This chain joins TRBV7-2 and TRBJ2-7, with TRBD2 identical over 10 bases. Germline CDR1 is SGHTA and CDR2 is FQGNSA. The V and J ends lost 1 base and 3 bases, in that order; junction bases with no gene match: 3. The CDR3 extends over 15 amino acids. The CDR3 region is CASSLVLAGVYEQYF. The CDR3 bases are TGTGCCAGCAGCTTAGTCCTAGCGGGAGTCTACGAGCAGTACTTC.

This clonotype was counted between two and nine times. The rearrangement joins TRBV28 to TRBJ2-7; D might be TRBD2 (7 bases). V was cut by 6 bases and J by 4 bases, with 22 bases left in between. Germline loops: CDR1 MDHEN, CDR2 SYDVKM. The CDR3 runs to 16 residues. For the CDR3, the DNA is TGTGCCAGCAGGACAGGAAGGGGGAGGGTTCTTTACGAGCAGTACTTC. Its protein product is CASRTGRGRVLYEQYF.

J is TRBJ1-2 and V is TRBV30; 8 bases match TRBD1. The CDR3 length is 11 residues. Trimming removed 3 bases from V and 9 bases from J; junction bases left unmatched: 3. Germline lookup yields CDR1 GTSNPN and CDR2 SVGIG (reference sequence). CDR3 in DNA: TGTGCCTGGAGGGGGACAGGAAGCTACACCTTC. Protein sequence: CAWRGTGSYTF.

CDR3 loop: CASSLAPDRSPRSYGYTF. The CDR3 DNA reads TGCGCCAGCAGCTTGGCTCCGGACAGGTCCCCCCGGAGCTATGGCTACACCTTC. The chain employs TRBV5-1 and TRBJ1-2, with 7 bases aligning to TRBD1. Germline V gene lookup returns CDR1 SGHRS and CDR2 YFSETQ. The CDR3 contains 18 residues. V dropped 0 bases and J dropped 4; count of bases not matched to a gene: 15.

The chain links TRBV12-3 or TRBV12-4 to TRBJ2-7, with TRBD1 matching over 10 bases. CDR3 length: 14 residues. V trimming: 4 bases; J trimming: 6 bases; junction bases outside the gene matches: 6. CDR3 protein: CASSWRTGGIEQYF. For the CDR3, the DNA is TGTGCCAGCAGTTGGCGGACAGGGGGGATCGAGCAGTACTTC.

This clonotype has just a few counts. The chain uses TRBV11-3 and TRBJ2-1, with D maybe TRBD2 (5 bases). Trimming shortened V by 4 bases and J by 13 bases, and 20 bases separated the two germline ends. The CDR3 has 14 amino acids. Germline V gene sequence: CDR1 SGHNT, CDR2 YENEEA. The CDR3 reads CASSSREPLGRQFF. CDR3 coding DNA: TGTGCCAGCAGCTCCCGAGAACCTCTGGGGAGACAGTTCTTC.

This clonotype was observed a handful of times. This chain links TRBV2 with TRBJ1-2; 8 positions agree with TRBD1. Per germline, CDR1 SNHLY and CDR2 FYNNEI. This CDR3 is 13 amino acids long. V dropped 7 bases and J dropped 7; count of bases not matched to a gene: 8. The CDR3 loop is CASKTGETSGYTF. The CDR3 DNA follows: TGTGCCAGCAAGACAGGGGAGACAAGTGGCTACACCTTC.